This record looks at one TCR beta chain sequence and its context. Its antigen is undetermined. The data belong to a study of CD8+ T cells in alopecia areata. About the research overall: Treated patients were given 5 to 10 mg oral tofacitinib twice daily. Percent of scalp involved defined treated patients' severity scores.

Described treatment: oral pan-JAK inhibitor, 5-10 mg twice daily. The CDR3 runs to 13 residues. Germline CDR1 reads SQVTM; CDR2 reads ANQGSEA. Trimming cost V 6 bases and J 4 bases, with 15 bases left between them. Extracted RNA was reverse transcribed, and the resulting cDNA served as sequencing template. Libraries were prepared by immunoSEQ multiplex PCR; TCRdb keeps only in-frame clonotypes and omits some of them. The sample records around 200,000 clones, about three fifths being singletons. Study-wide results and caveats: Elevated clonality characterized lesional scalp relative to normal scalp, particularly in alopecia totalis/universalis. Researchers reported that TCR sharing among patients proved less clear than in mice, possibly HLA-linked.

The V and J genes are TRBV29-1 and TRBJ2-5; no clear D gene. This receptor was taken from a human donor with alopecia areata. The material was CD4+ T cells sorted from blood, obtained at week 4, from a patient treated with tofacitinib. As DNA, the CDR3 is TGCAGCGTAGGAGACAACTGGGGAGAGACCCAGTACTTC. It codes for CSVGDNWGETQYF. Drawing the rest from reference TRBV29-1 and TRBJ2-5, the complete variable domain is SAVISQKPSRDICQRGTSLTIQCQVDSQVTMMFWYRQQPGQSLTLIATANQGSEATYESGFVIDKFPISRPNLTFSTLTVSNMSPEDSSIYLCSVGDNWGETQYFGPGTRLLVL.